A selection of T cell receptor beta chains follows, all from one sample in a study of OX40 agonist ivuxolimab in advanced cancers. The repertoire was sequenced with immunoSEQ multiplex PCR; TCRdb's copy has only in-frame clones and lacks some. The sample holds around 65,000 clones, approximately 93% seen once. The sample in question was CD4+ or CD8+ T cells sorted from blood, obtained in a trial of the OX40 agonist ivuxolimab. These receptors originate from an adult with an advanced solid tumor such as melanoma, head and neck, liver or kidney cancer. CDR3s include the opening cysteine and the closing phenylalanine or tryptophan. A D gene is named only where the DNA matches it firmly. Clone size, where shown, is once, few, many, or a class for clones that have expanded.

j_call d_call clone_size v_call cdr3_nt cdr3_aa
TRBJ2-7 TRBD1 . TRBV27 TGTGCCAGCAGCCCACTCCTCGGACAGGGGACCTACGAGCAGTACTTC CASSPLLGQGTYEQYF
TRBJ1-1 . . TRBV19 TGTGCCAGTAGTCCTCACACGACACTGAACACTGAAGCTTTCTTT CASSPHTTLNTEAFF
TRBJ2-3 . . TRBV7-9 TGTGCCAGCAGCTTATCCGGGGTGGGCACAGATACGCAGTATTTT CASSLSGVGTDTQYF
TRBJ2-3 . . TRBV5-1 TGCGCCAGCAGCTTGCCGGGACTCAATACAGATACGCAGTATTTT CASSLPGLNTDTQYF
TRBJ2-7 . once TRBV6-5 TGTGCCAGCAGTTTAGCCCGGGACGGCAGCTCCTACGAGCAGTACTTC CASSLARDGSSYEQYF
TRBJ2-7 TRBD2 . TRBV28 TGTGCCAGCAATTTTCGGGCTAGCGGGAGGGCCTGGTCCTACGAGCAGTACTTC CASNFRASGRAWSYEQYF
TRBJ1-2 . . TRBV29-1 TGCAGCGTCCAATGGGGGGGGAACTATGGCTACACCTTC CSVQWGGNYGYTF
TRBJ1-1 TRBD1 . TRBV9 TGTGCCAGCACCAGGGGGGGGACAGGGAACACTGAAGCTTTCTTT CASTRGGTGNTEAFF
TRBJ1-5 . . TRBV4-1 TGCGCCAGCAGCCAAGATCCGCAGGGGAGTGGGGGCAATCAGCCCCAGCATTTT CASSQDPQGSGGNQPQHF
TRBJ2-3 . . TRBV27 TGTGCCAGCAGTCGGTGGGGCTACACAGATACGCAGTATTTT CASSRWGYTDTQYF
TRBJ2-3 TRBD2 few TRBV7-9 TGTGCCAGCAGCACCGGACTAGCGGGAGGGGCAGATACGCAGTATTTT CASSTGLAGGADTQYF
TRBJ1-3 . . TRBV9 TGTGCCAGCAGCGTAGCCCCTCGGTCGTTCTCTGGAAACACCATATATTTT CASSVAPRSFSGNTIYF
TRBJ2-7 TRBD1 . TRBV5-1 TGCGCCAGCAGCTTGAGGTCAGGGGGCTACGAGCAGTACTTC CASSLRSGGYEQYF
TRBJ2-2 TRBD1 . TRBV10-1 TGCGCCAGCAGCCGGGACAGGGGACCCGGGGAGCTGTTTTTT CASSRDRGPGELFF
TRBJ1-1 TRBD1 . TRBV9 TGTGCCAGCAGCGTAGGGGGACAGGGAATGACTGAAGCTTTCTTT CASSVGGQGMTEAFF
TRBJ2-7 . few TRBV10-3 TGTGCCATCAGTGAAAGTGGGACCCTCGGCCACGAGCAGTACTTC CAISESGTLGHEQYF
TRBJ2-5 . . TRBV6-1 TGTGCCAGCAGTAGGACAGTACAAGAGACCCAGTACTTC CASSRTVQETQYF
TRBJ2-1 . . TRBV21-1 TGTGCCAGCAGCAAAAAAGGGGGACAGATGAGCTCCTACAATGAGCAGTTCTTC CASSKKGGQMSSYNEQFF
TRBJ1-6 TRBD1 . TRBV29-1 TGCAGCGCAGGACACAGGGGGCGAGTCTATAATTCACCCCTCCACTTT CSAGHRGRVYNSPLHF
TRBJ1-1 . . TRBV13 TGTGCCAGCAGCTTGCAGGGGCGAAACACTGAAGCTTTCTTT CASSLQGRNTEAFF
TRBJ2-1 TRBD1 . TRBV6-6 TGTGCCAGCAGACTTACGGGGGGACAGGGGGAAAATGAGCAGTTCTTC CASRLTGGQGENEQFF
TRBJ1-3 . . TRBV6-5 TGTGCCACGGGGGGACCGACCTCTGGAAACACCATATATTTT CATGGPTSGNTIYF
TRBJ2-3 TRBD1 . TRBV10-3 TGTGCCGTCGGGACAGAGACTATTAGCACAGATACGCAGTATTTT CAVGTETISTDTQYF
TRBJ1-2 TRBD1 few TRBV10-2 TGCGCCAGCAGTTTCTCGGGAGGGGGCACCGGTGGCTACACCTTC CASSFSGGGTGGYTF
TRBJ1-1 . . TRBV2 TGTGCCAGCGACGATGCGACCCCGAACACTGAAGCTTTCTTT CASDDATPNTEAFF
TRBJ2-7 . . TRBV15 TGTGCCACCAGCAGACCGGGCCCCTACGAGCAGTACTTC CATSRPGPYEQYF
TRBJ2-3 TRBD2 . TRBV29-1 TGCAGCGTTGGACTAGCGGCAGATACGCAGTATTTT CSVGLAADTQYF
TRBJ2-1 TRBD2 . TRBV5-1 TGCGCCAGCAGCCTAGCGGGAGGGACCTACAATGAGCAGTTCTTC CASSLAGGTYNEQFF